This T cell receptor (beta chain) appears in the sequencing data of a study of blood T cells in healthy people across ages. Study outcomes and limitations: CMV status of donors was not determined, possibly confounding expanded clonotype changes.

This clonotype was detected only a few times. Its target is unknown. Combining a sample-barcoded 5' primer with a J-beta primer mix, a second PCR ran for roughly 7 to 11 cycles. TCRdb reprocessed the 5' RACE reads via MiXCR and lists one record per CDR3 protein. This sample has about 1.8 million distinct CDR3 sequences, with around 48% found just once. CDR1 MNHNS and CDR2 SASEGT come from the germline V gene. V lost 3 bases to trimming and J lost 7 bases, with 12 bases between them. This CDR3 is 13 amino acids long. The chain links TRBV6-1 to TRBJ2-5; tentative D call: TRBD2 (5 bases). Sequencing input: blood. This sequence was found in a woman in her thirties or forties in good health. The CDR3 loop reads CASSDGLSGTQYF. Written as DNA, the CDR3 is TGTGCCAGCAGTGACGGACTTTCCGGGACCCAGTACTTC.